This TCR beta chain was sequenced during a study of shared clonotypes between healthy human individuals. Study information: The plates for each donor numbered three CD4 naive, three CD4 memory, two CD8 naive and one CD8 memory.

General study points: Between several donors, naive CD4 clonotypes were shared at a level of about 5%. The study found lower generation probabilities in non-shared clonotypes than in those shared by all four donors.

Germline V gene sequence: CDR1 ENHRY, CDR2 SYGVKD. The CDR3 totals 13 residues. The germline V and J ends were trimmed by 8 bases and 3 bases, with 11 bases remaining between them. Regarding this clone: The target antigen is unknown.

Positive CCR7 selection of CD45RO-negative cells yielded the naive CD8 cells, and terminally differentiated effector memory CD45RA+ cells were excluded. Profiling relied on immunoSEQ multiplex PCR, and the TCRdb table lists in-frame clones only, not all of them. This table holds 630,000 or so clones, roughly 98% found once. Sequenced input: naive CD8+ T cells sorted from blood. The TCR was taken from a man aged 25-45 years in good health. The chain has TRBV10-3 and TRBJ1-3; D gene unclear. Here the CDR3 reads CAISAGFGNTIYF. The DNA of the CDR3 is TGTGCCATCTCTGCGGGTTTTGGAAACACCATATATTTT.